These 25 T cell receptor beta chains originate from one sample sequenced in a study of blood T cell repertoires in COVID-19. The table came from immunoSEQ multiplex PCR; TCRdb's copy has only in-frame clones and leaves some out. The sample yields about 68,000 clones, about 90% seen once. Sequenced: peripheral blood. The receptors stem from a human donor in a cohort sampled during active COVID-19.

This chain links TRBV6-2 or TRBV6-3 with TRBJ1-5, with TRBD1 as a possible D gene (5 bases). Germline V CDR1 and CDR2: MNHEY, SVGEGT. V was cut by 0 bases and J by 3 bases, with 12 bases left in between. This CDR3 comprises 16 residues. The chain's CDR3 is CASSYSHKTDNQPQHF. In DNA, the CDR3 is TGTGCCAGCAGTTACTCCCACAAGACAGACAATCAGCCCCAGCATTTT.

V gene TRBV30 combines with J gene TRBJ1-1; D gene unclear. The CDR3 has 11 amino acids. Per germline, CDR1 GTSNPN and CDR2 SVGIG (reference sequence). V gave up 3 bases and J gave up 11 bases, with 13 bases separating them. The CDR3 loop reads CAWRPGRDAFF. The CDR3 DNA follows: TGTGCCTGGAGGCCAGGTCGAGATGCTTTCTTT.

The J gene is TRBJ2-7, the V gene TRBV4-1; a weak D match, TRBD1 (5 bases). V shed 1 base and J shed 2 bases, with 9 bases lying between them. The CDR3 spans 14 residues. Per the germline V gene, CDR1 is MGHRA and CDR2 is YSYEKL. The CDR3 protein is CASSQAGKPYEQYF. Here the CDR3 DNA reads TGCGCCAGCAGCCAAGCAGGGAAACCCTACGAGCAGTACTTC.

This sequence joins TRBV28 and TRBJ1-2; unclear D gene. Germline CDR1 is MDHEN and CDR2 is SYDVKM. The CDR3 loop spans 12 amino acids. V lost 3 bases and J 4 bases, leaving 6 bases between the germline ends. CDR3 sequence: CASSFPSYGYTF. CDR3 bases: TGTGCCAGCAGTTTTCCCAGCTATGGCTACACCTTC.

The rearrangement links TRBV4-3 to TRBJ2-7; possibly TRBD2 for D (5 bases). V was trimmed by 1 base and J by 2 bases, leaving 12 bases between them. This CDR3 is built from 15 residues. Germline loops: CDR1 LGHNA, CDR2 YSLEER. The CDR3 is CASSQVSSGTYEQYF. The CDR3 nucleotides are TGCGCCAGCAGCCAAGTATCCTCCGGGACCTACGAGCAGTACTTC.

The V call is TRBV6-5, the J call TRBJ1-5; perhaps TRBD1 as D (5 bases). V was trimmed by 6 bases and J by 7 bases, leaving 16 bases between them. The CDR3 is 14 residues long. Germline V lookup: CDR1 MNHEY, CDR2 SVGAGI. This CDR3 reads CASRIRQSRQPQHF. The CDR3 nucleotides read TGTGCCAGCAGAATAAGACAGAGCAGGCAGCCCCAGCATTTT.

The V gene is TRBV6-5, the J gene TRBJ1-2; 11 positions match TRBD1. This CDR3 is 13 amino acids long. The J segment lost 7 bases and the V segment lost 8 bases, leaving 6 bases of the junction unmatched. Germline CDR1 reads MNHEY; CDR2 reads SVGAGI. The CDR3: CASALGTGGGYTF. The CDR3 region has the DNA TGTGCCAGCGCTCTGGGGACAGGGGGTGGCTACACCTTC.

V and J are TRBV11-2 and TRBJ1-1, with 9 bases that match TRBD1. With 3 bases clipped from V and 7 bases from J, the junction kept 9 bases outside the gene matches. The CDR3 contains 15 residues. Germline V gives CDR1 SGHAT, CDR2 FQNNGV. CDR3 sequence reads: CASSFVGTGGSEAFF. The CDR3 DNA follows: TGTGCCAGCAGCTTCGTAGGTACAGGGGGCAGTGAAGCTTTCTTT.

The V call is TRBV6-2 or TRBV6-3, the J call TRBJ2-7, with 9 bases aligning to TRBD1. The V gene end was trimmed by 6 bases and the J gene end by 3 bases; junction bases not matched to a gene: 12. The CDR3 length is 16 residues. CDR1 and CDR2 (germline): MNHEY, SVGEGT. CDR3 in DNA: TGTGCCAGCAGCCCCACCGGGACAGGGTTTGACTACGAGCAGTACTTC. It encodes CASSPTGTGFDYEQYF.

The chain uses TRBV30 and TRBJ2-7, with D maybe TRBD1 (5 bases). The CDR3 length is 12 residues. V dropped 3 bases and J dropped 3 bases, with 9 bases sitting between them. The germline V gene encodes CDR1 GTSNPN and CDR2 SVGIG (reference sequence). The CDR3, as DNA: TGTGCCTGGAGGTCCCAGGGCTACGAGCAGTACTTC. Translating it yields CAWRSQGYEQYF.

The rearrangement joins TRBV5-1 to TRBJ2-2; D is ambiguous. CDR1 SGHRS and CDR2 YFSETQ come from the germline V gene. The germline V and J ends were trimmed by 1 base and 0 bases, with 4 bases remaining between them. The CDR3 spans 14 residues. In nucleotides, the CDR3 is TGCGCCAGCAGCTTGAGCCCGAACACCGGGGAGCTGTTTTTT. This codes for CASSLSPNTGELFF.

CDR3: CASSLRASGTGELFF. In nucleotides, the CDR3 is TGTGCCAGCAGCTTAAGGGCTTCTGGGACCGGGGAGCTGTTTTTT. The genes are TRBV7-3 and TRBJ2-2; no clear D gene. The CDR3 is 15 amino acids. Trimming shortened V by 1 base and J by 5 bases, and 11 bases separated the two germline ends. CDR1 is SGHTA and CDR2 is FQGTGA in the germline V gene. Supplemented by reference TRBV7-3 and TRBJ2-2, the full variable domain reads GAGVSQTPSNKVTEKGKYVELRCDPISGHTALYWYRQSLGQGPEFLIYFQGTGAADDSGLPNDRFFAVRPEGSVSTLKIQRTERGDSAVYLCASSLRASGTGELFFGEGSRLTVL.

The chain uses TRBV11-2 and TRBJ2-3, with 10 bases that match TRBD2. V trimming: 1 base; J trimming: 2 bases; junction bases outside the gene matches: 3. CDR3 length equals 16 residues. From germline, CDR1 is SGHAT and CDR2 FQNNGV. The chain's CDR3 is CASSLGAGGFTDTQYF. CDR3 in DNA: TGTGCCAGCAGCTTAGGAGCGGGGGGGTTCACAGATACGCAGTATTTT.

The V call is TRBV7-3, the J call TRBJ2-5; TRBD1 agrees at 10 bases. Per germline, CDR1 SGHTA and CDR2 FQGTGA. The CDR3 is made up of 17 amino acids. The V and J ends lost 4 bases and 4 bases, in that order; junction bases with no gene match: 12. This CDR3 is CASSSRPGQGRRETQYF. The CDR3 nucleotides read TGTGCCAGCAGCTCGCGACCGGGACAGGGGAGGAGAGAGACCCAGTACTTC.

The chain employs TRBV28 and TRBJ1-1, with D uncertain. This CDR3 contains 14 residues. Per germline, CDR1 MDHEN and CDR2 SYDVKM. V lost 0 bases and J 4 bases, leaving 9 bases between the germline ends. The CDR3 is CASSLWVGGTEAFF. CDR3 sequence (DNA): TGTGCCAGCAGTTTATGGGTCGGTGGCACTGAAGCTTTCTTT.

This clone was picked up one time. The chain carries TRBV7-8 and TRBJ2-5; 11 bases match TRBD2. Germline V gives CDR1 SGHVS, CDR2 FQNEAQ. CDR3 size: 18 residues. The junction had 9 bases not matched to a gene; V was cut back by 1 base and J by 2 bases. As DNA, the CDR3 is TGTGCCAGCAGCTTAGTCGCGACTAGCGGGGCTATTCAAGAGACCCAGTACTTC. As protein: CASSLVATSGAIQETQYF.

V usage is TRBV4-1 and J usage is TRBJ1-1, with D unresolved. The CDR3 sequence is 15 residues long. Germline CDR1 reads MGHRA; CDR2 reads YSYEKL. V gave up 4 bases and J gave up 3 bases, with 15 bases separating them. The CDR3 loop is CASSREPQPDTEAFF. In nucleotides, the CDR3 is TGCGCCAGCAGCCGCGAACCCCAACCCGACACTGAAGCTTTCTTT.

The CDR3 bases are TGTGCCACCAGTGATTCGGCCAGGCAGGATGGCTACACCTTC. Its protein product is CATSDSARQDGYTF. The rearrangement joins TRBV24-1 to TRBJ1-2; D is uncertain. The V end was cut by 2 bases, the J end by 6 bases, with 12 bases between. Per germline, CDR1 KGHDR and CDR2 SFDVKD. The CDR3 totals 14 residues.

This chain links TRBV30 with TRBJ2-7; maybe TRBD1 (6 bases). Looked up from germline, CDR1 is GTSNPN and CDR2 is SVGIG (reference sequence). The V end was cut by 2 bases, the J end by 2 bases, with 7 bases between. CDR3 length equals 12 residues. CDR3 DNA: TGTGCCTGGAGTCGGACAGCCTACGAGCAGTACTTC. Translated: CAWSRTAYEQYF.

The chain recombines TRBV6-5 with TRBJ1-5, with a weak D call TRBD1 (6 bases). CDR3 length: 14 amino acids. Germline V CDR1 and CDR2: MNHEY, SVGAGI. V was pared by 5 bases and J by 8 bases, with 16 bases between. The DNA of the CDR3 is TGTGCCAGCAGTCCCGGGACATGGGTAGAGCCCCAGCATTTT. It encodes CASSPGTWVEPQHF.

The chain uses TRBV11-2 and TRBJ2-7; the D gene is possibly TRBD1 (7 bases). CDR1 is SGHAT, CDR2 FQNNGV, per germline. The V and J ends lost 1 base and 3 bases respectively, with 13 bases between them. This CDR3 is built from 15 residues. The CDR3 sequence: CASSLVEGAVYEQYF. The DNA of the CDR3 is TGTGCCAGCAGCTTAGTGGAGGGGGCTGTCTACGAGCAGTACTTC.

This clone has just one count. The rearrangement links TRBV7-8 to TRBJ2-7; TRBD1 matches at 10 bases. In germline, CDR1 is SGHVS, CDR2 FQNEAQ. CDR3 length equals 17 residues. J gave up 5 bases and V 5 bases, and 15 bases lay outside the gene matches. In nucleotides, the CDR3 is TGTGCCAGCAGCCAGATTTTCGGGACAGGGGTTACCGACGAGCAGTACTTC. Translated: CASSQIFGTGVTDEQYF.

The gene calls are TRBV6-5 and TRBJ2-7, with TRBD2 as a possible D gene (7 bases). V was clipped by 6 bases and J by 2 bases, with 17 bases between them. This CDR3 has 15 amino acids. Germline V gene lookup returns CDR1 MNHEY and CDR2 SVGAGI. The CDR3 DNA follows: TGTGCCAGCAGATCCGGGAGGCAGGGGACCTACGAGCAGTACTTC. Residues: CASRSGRQGTYEQYF.

CDR3 DNA: TGTGCCAGCACCCCGGGGGGGGGCGCGAGCTCCTACGAGCAGTACTTC. Translation: CASTPGGGASSYEQYF. The chain joins TRBV11-2 to TRBJ2-7, with 8 nucleotides matching TRBD2. CDR3 size: 16 residues. Germline trimming cut 7 bases from V and 0 bases from J; bases unmatched to any gene: 11. Germline CDR1 is SGHAT and CDR2 is FQNNGV.

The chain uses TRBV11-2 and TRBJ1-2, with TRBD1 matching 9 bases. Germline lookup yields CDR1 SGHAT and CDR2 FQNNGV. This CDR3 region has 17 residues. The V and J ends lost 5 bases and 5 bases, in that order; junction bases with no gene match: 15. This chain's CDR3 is CASSPRDRASRLYGYTF. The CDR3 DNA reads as TGTGCCAGCAGCCCCCGGGACAGGGCGTCGAGGCTGTATGGCTACACCTTC.